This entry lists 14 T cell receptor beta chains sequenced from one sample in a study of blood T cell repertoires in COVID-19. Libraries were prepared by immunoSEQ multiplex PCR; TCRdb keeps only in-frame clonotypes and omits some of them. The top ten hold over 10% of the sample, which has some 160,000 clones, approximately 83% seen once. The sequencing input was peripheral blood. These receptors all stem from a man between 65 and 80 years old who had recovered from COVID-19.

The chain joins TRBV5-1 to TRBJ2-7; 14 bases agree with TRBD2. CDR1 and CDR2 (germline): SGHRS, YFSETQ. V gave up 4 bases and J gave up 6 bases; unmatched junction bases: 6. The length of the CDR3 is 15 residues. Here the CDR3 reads CASSIGTSGSSEQYF. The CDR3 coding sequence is TGCGCCAGCAGCATCGGGACTAGCGGGAGTAGCGAGCAGTACTTC.

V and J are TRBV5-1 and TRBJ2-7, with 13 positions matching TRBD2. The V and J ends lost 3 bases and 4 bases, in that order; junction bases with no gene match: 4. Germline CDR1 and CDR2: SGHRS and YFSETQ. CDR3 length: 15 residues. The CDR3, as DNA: TGCGCCAGCAGCTCCGGACTAGCGGGAGCGTACGAGCAGTACTTC. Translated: CASSSGLAGAYEQYF.

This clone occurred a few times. The CDR3 reads CAWGDTLKTQYF. The CDR3 bases are TGTGCCTGGGGGGACACCTTGAAGACCCAGTACTTC. V is TRBV30 and J is TRBJ2-5; D perhaps matches TRBD1 (6 bases). The CDR3 spans 12 residues. CDR1 GTSNPN and CDR2 SVGIG come from the germline V gene (reference sequence). Between the trimmed V and J ends, which lost 5 bases and 6 bases, there was a span of 13 bases.

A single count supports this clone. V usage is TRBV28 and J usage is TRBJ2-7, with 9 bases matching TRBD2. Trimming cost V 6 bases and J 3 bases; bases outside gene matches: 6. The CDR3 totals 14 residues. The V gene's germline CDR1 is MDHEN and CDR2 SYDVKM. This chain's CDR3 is CASSRLAGSYEQYF. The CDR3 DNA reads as TGTGCCAGCAGCCGTCTAGCGGGAAGCTACGAGCAGTACTTC.

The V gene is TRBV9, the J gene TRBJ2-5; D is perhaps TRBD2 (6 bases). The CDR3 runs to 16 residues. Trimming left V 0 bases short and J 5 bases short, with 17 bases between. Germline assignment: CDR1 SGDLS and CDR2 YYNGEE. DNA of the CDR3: TGTGCCAGCAGCGTAGACGGAGGGAGCGGTATCGAGACCCAGTACTTC. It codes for CASSVDGGSGIETQYF.

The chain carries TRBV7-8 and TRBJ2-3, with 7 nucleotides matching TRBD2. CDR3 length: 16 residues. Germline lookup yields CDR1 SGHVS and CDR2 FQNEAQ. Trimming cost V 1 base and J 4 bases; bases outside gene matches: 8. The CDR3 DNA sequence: TGTGCCAGCAGCTTAGGCGGCGGGAGAGGCGCAGATACGCAGTATTTT. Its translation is CASSLGGGRGADTQYF.

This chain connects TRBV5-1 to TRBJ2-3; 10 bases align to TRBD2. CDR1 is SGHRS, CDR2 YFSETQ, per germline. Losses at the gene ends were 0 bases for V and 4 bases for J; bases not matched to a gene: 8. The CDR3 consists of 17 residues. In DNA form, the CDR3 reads TGCGCCAGCAGCTTGGCCCCGGCTAGCGGGAGCCCAGATACGCAGTATTTT. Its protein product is CASSLAPASGSPDTQYF.

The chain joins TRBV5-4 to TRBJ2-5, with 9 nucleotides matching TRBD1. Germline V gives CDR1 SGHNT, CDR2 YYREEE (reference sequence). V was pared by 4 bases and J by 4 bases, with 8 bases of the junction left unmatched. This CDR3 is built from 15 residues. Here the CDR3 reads CASSGERTGVETQYF. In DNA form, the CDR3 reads TGTGCCAGCAGCGGCGAGAGGACAGGGGTAGAGACCCAGTACTTC.

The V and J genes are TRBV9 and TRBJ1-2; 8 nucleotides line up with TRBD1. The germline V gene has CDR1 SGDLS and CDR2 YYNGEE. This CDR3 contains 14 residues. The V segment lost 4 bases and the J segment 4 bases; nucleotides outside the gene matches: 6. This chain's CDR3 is CASSSDRVGYGYTF. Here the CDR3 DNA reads TGTGCCAGCAGCTCGGACAGGGTCGGCTATGGCTACACCTTC.

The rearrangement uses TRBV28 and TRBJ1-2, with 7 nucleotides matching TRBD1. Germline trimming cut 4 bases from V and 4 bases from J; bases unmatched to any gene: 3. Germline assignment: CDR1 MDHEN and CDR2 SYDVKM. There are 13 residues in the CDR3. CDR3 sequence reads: CASSSGGRYGYTF. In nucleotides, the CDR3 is TGTGCCAGCAGTTCAGGGGGACGCTATGGCTACACCTTC.

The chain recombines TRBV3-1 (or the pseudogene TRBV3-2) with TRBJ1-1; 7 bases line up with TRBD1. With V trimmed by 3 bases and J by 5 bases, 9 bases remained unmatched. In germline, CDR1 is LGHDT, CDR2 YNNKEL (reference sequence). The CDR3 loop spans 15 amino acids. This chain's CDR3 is CASSHKGAGLTEAFF. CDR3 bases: TGTGCCAGCAGCCACAAGGGGGCAGGGCTAACTGAAGCTTTCTTT.

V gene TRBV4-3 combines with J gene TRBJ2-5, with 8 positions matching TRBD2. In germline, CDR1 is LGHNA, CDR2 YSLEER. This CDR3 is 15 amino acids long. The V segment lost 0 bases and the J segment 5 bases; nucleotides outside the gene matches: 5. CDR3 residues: CASSQESGSGETQYF. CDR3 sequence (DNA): TGCGCCAGCAGCCAAGAAAGCGGGAGTGGGGAGACCCAGTACTTC.

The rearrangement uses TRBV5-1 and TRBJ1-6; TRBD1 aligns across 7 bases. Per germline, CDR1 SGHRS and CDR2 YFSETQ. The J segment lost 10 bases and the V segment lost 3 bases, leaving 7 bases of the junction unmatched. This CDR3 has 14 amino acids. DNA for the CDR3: TGCGCCAGCAGCTGGGGACAGTTATACTCACCCCTCCACTTT. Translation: CASSWGQLYSPLHF.

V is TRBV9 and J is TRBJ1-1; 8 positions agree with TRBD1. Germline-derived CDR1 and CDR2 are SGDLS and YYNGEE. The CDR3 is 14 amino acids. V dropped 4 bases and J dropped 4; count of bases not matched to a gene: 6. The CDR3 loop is CASSPRQGSTEAFF. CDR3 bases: TGTGCCAGCAGCCCCAGACAGGGGAGCACTGAAGCTTTCTTT.